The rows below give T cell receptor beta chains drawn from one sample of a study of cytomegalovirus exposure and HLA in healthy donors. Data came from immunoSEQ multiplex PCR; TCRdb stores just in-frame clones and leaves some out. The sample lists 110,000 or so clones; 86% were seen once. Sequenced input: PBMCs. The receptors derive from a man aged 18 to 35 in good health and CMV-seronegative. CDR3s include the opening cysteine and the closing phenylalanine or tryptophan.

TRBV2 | CASSEEGGRRVTDTQYF
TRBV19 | CASSRGTWNEQFF
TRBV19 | CASSMRLAGVTGELFF
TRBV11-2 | CASSLGHSSRETNYGYTF
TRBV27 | CASSPNQSGASSYEQYF
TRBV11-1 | CASSLTMGTEDGYTF
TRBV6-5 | CASSYTDGTGNTEAFF
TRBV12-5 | CASGLVVWRGGVYNEQFF
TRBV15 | CATTRGQGQLNYGYTF
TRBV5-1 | CASSLRGLNSPLHF
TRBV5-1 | CASSWGDRGPQETQYF
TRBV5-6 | CASSLRTRSYEQYF
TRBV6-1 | CAGRSTYYRTGELFF
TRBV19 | CASSISSSRNEQFF
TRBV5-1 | CASSPGLAGWNEQFF
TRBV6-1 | CASSPLAGGPGQLFF
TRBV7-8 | CASSLAFRVPNDDEQFF
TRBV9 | CASSADKNTEAFF
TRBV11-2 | CASSANQGNRNTIYF
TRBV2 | CASSGGPLAGGPHLSYEQYF
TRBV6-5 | CASSYSGTSGYNEQFF
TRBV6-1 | CASSEAFTAQETQYF
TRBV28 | CASHDTTNYGYTF
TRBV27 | CASSLLGHSGANVLTF
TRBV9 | CASSVDTGANTEAFF
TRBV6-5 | CASSATGTANQPQHF
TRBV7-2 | CASTAWRGGETQYF
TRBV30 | CAWSRGQINTEAFF
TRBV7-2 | CASSPFPRGRTEAFF
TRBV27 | CASSLQTGGPGELFF
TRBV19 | CASSFQGGTEAFF
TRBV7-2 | CASSLGTSGSYYNEQFF